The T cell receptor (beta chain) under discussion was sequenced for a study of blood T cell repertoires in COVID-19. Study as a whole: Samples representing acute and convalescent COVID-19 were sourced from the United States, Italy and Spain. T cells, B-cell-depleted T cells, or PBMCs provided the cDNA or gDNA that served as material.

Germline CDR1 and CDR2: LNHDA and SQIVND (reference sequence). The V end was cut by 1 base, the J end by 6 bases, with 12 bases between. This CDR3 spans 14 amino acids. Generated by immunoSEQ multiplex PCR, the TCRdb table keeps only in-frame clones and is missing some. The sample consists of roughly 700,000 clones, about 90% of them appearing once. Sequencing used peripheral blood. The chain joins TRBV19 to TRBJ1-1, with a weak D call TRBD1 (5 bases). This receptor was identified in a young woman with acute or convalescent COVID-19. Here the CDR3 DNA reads TGTGCCAGTAGTATAGGCGGGGCCGGCGCTGAAGCTTTCTTT. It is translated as CASSIGGAGAEAFF.